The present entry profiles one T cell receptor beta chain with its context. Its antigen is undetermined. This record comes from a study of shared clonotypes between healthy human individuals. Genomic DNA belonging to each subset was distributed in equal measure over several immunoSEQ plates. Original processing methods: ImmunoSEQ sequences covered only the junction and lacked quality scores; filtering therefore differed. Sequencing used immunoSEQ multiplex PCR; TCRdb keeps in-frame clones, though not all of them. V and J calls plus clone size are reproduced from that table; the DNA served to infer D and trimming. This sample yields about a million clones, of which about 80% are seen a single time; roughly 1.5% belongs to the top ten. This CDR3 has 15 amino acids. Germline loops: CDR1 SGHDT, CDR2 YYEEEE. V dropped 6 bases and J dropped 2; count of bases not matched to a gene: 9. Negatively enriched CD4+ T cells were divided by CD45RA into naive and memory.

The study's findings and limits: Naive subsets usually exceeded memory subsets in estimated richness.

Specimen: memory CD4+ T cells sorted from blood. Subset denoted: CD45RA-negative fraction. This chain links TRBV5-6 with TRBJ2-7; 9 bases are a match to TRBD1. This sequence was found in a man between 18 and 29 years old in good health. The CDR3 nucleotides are TGTGCCAGCACCGGTTGGGGACAGGGTACCTACGAGCAGTACTTC. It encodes CASTGWGQGTYEQYF.